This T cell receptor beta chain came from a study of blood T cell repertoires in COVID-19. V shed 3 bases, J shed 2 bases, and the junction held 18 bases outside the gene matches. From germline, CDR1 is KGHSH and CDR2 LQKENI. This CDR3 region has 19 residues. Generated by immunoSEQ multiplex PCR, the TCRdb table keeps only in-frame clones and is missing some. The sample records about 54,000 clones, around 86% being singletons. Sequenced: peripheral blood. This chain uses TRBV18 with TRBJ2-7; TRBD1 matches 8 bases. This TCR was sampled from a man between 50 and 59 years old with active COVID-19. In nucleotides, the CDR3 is TGTGCCAGCTCACCGATCGGGGGCAGACAGGGGATCCGTCCCTACGAGCAGTACTTC. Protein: CASSPIGGRQGIRPYEQYF.